This TCR beta chain was found in a study of blood T cell repertoires in COVID-19. This CDR3 is 16 amino acids long. V was clipped by 7 bases and J by 1 base; unmatched bases: 13. Germline loops: CDR1 SQVTM, CDR2 ANQGSEA. Original analysis: The authors estimated nucleated cell counts from reference gene primer amplification. Clones were sequenced by immunoSEQ multiplex PCR, and TCRdb holds only the in-frame ones, with some missing. The V and J calls and clone size come from that table; D and trimming were worked out from the DNA. The repertoire includes around 46,000 clones, 80% to 90% of them detected once, and around 7% sits in the top ten.

This rearrangement joins TRBV29-1 to TRBJ2-3; TRBD2 matches 8 bases. This TCR was recovered from a man between 40 and 49 years old with acute or convalescent COVID-19. The material sequenced was peripheral blood. DNA for the CDR3: TGCAGCGCAAGGGGGGAACCGGGACTAGGCACAGATACGCAGTATTTT. Protein sequence: CSARGEPGLGTDTQYF.